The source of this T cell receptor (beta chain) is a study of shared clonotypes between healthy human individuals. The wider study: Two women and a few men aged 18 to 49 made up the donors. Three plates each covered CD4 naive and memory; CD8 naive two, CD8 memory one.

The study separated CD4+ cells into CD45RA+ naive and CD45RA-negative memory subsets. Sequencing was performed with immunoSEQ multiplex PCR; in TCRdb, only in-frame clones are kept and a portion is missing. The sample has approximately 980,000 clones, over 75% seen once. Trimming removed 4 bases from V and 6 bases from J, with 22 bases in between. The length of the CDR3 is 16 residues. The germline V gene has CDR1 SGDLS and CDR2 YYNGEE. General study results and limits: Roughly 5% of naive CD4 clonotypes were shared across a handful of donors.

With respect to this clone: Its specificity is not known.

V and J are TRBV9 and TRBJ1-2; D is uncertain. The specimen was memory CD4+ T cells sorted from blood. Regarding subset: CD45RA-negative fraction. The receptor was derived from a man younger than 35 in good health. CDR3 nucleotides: TGTGCCAGCAGCCCCAGTCCTTCTTGGGTGGGGAATGGCTACACCTTC. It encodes CASSPSPSWVGNGYTF. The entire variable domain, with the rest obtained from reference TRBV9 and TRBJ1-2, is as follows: DSGVTQTPKHLITATGQRVTLRCSPRSGDLSVYWYQQSLDQGLQFLIQYYNGEERAKGNILERFSAQQFPDLHSELNLSSLELGDSALYFCASSPSPSWVGNGYTFGSGTRLTVV.